Listed here is a single T cell receptor (beta chain). The antigen is not known. Through Arm-PCR of CDR3 regions and iRepertoire HTBI primers, TCR beta libraries were built. MiXCR was run by TCRdb on the multiplex PCR reads, yielding one entry per CDR3 protein. The sample carries a few hundred thousand distinct CDR3 sequences, less than 30% recorded once. The CDR3 has 13 residues. V was shortened by 3 bases and J by 0 bases, with 5 bases between the two germline ends. The germline gives CDR1 LNHDA, CDR2 SQIVND (reference sequence). The data belong to a study of regulatory T cells in long-lasting Graves disease. Looking at the study overall: It was over 5 years of antithyroid drugs, with positive TSH receptor antibodies, that meant persistent Graves' disease. Whole-study results and caveats: TRBV28 was favored in persistent disease, as were TRBJ1-2 and TRBJ2-5. Graves' patients with persistent disease showed TCR diversity lower than patients newly diagnosed. Whereas new patients shared 900 to 1,000 public clonotypes, persistent patients shared more, at 2,500 to 3,500.

The time point denotes: persistent/refractory GD, antithyroid drugs over 5 years with positive TRAb. Scientists built the TCR library using RNA that was extracted from PBMCs. This sequence originates from a woman aged 40 to 55 with Graves disease. Material: peripheral blood mononuclear cells (PBMCs), obtained when the disease was refractory, from a patient treated with antithyroid drugs. V gene TRBV19 combines with J gene TRBJ1-2; D not resolved. CDR3 DNA: TGTGCCAGTAGTATCGGGGCTAACTATGGCTACACCTTC. Protein sequence: CASSIGANYGYTF.